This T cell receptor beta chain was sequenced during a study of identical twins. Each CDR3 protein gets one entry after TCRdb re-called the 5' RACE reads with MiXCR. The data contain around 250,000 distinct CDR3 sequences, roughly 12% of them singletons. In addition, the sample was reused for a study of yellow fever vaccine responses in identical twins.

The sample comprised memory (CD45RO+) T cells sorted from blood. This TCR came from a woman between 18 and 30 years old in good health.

CDR3 residues: CASSAGDRTEAFF. In DNA, the CDR3 is TGTGCCAGCAGCGCGGGGGACCGGACTGAAGCTTTCTTT. The chain joins TRBV9 to TRBJ1-1, with D possibly matching TRBD1 (5 bases). The CDR3 has 13 amino acids. Trimming removed 3 bases from V and 5 bases from J, with 11 bases in between. Germline V gene data show CDR1 as SGDLS and CDR2 as YYNGEE.